The next 31 T cell receptor beta chains were all read from a single sample in a study of cytomegalovirus exposure and HLA in healthy donors. TCRdb's copy holds only in-frame clones and misses some; the assay was immunoSEQ multiplex PCR. This repertoire shows 140,000 or so clones, roughly 86% found once; its top ten account for 4.5%. Sequencing was done on a sample of PBMCs. The receptor set was obtained from a man in his late teens or twenties in good health and CMV-seropositive.

The chain has TRBV5-1 and TRBJ1-4; a possible D gene is TRBD1 (5 bases). CDR1 and CDR2 from the germline V gene are SGHRS and YFSETQ. The ends were cut back, 4 bases at V and 5 bases at J, with 15 bases in the middle. CDR3 length: 15 amino acids. CDR3: CASSPGDRRNEKLFF. For the CDR3, the DNA is TGCGCCAGCAGCCCGGGGGACCGACGGAATGAAAAACTGTTTTTT.

The J gene is TRBJ2-7, the V gene TRBV6-1, with a tentative D call TRBD2 (6 bases). The CDR3 covers 14 residues. From germline, CDR1 is MNHNS and CDR2 SASEGT. With 6 bases removed from V and 4 bases from J, the gap between germline ends came to 16 bases. CDR3 protein: CASSPRGRLYEQYF. The CDR3 DNA is TGTGCCAGCAGCCCACGGGGGAGATTATACGAGCAGTACTTC.

The rearrangement uses TRBV4-2 and TRBJ1-5; 10 bases line up with TRBD1. The CDR3 has 16 amino acids. The V gene's germline CDR1 is LGHNA and CDR2 YNFKEQ. The V and J ends lost 2 bases and 7 bases, in that order; junction bases with no gene match: 8. CDR3 loop: CASSQSRDRGDQPQHF. CDR3 bases: TGTGCCAGCAGCCAATCAAGGGACAGGGGAGACCAGCCCCAGCATTTT.

This clone was seen once. The chain employs TRBV6-4 and TRBJ1-3, with D tentatively TRBD1 (5 bases). The V and J ends lost 2 bases and 0 bases respectively, with 14 bases between them. The CDR3 loop spans 17 amino acids. In germline, CDR1 is MRHNA, CDR2 SNTAGT. CDR3 nucleotides: TGTGCCAGCAGTGACCTTAAGGGGCCTATCTCTGGAAACACCATATATTTT. Its protein is CASSDLKGPISGNTIYF.

The chain joins TRBV5-1 to TRBJ2-1, with 11 positions matching TRBD2. After removal of 2 bases from V and 8 bases from J, the junction contained 12 bases not matched to a gene. The CDR3 sequence is 17 residues long. Germline V gives CDR1 SGHRS, CDR2 YFSETQ. The CDR3 region is CASSLGTSGPSGDEQFF. CDR3 nucleotide sequence: TGCGCCAGCAGCTTAGGGACTAGCGGCCCCTCGGGCGATGAGCAGTTCTTC. The full variable domain, in which reference TRBV5-1 and TRBJ2-1 provide the parts outside the CDR3, is KAGVTQTPRYLIKTRGQQVTLSCSPISGHRSVSWYQQTPGQGLQFLFEYFSETQRNKGNFPGRFSGRQFSNSRSEMNVSTLELGDSALYLCASSLGTSGPSGDEQFFGPGTRLTVL.

The chain employs TRBV7-8 and TRBJ1-1; no reliable D call. There are 13 residues in the CDR3. Trimming shortened V by 5 bases and J by 3 bases, and 10 bases separated the two germline ends. Germline CDR1 reads SGHVS; CDR2 reads FQNEAQ. The chain's CDR3 is CASSVQRDTEAFF. In DNA form, the CDR3 reads TGTGCCAGCAGCGTACAGAGGGACACTGAAGCTTTCTTT. Full variable domain (rest looked up from reference TRBV7-8 and TRBJ1-1): GAGVSQSPRYKVAKRGQDVALRCDPISGHVSLFWYQQALGQGPEFLTYFQNEAQLDKSGLPSDRFFAERPEGSVSTLKIQRTQQEDSAVYLCASSVQRDTEAFFGQGTRLTVV.

The chain links TRBV6-1 to TRBJ2-3, with D unclear. Germline CDR1 reads MNHNS; CDR2 reads SASEGT. V gave up 4 bases and J gave up 2 bases, with 4 bases separating them. This CDR3 comprises 12 residues. CDR3 in DNA: TGTGCCAGCAGTGTTATCACAGATACGCAGTATTTT. Translated: CASSVITDTQYF.

This rearrangement joins TRBV6-1 to TRBJ2-7; tentatively, D is TRBD1 (6 bases). This CDR3 has 14 residues. Germline lookup yields CDR1 MNHNS and CDR2 SASEGT. The V end lost 4 bases, the J end lost 6 bases, and 16 bases lay between the germline ends. CDR3 region: CASSVTPGQSEQYF. The CDR3 DNA follows: TGTGCCAGCAGTGTCACGCCCGGACAGTCCGAGCAGTACTTC.

Here the CDR3 DNA reads TGCGCCAGCAGCCGGGACAAAGGGTACGAGCAGTACTTC. Amino acids: CASSRDKGYEQYF. V usage is TRBV5-1 and J usage is TRBJ2-7; TRBD1 might be the D (6 bases). Germline V lookup: CDR1 SGHRS, CDR2 YFSETQ. This CDR3 spans 13 amino acids. Trimming left V 4 bases short and J 4 bases short, with 12 bases between.

The chain is built from TRBV5-1 and TRBJ2-1; the match to TRBD1 covers 9 bases. The junction had 5 bases not matched to a gene; V was cut back by 2 bases and J by 5 bases. The CDR3 consists of 15 residues. In germline, CDR1 is SGHRS, CDR2 YFSETQ. CDR3 DNA: TGCGCCAGCAGCTTACAGGGGGCGATTAACAATGAGCAGTTCTTC. Translating it yields CASSLQGAINNEQFF.

The chain recombines TRBV15 with TRBJ1-4, with 7 bases identical to TRBD1. Looked up from germline, CDR1 is LNHNV and CDR2 is YYDKDF (reference sequence). The ends lost 1 base at V and 0 bases at J; junction bases unmatched: 2. The CDR3 sequence is 16 residues long. CDR3 sequence (DNA): TGTGCCACCAGCAGAGGGGGGACAGCAACTAATGAAAAACTGTTTTTT. This encodes CATSRGGTATNEKLFF.

DNA of the CDR3: TGTGCCAGCAGGGTTGGGGGGTTCGACGAGCAGTACTTC. Encoded protein: CASRVGGFDEQYF. V gene TRBV6-1 combines with J gene TRBJ2-7, with a tentative D call TRBD2 (6 bases). V was trimmed by 6 bases and J by 5 bases, leaving 14 bases between them. The germline V gene has CDR1 MNHNS and CDR2 SASEGT. The CDR3 is made up of 13 amino acids.

Only one count was recorded for this clone. The chain carries TRBV29-1 and TRBJ2-1, with 11 bases lining up with TRBD2. Germline loops: CDR1 SQVTM, CDR2 ANQGSEA. The CDR3 is 14 residues long. J was trimmed by 9 bases and V by 6 bases; bases with no gene match: 10. CDR3 sequence reads: CSVSGSGRVSEQFF. The CDR3 nucleotides read TGCAGCGTCTCTGGTAGCGGGAGGGTTAGTGAGCAGTTCTTC.

V is TRBV5-1 and J is TRBJ2-4, with D perhaps matching TRBD2 (5 bases). Trimming stripped 3 bases from V and 0 bases from J, with 16 bases between. The germline CDR1 and CDR2 sequences are SGHRS and YFSETQ. CDR3 length: 17 residues. CDR3 sequence (DNA): TGCGCCAGCAGCTCCCCCTCCGGGGATCTAGCCAAAAACATTCAGTACTTC. It yields the protein CASSSPSGDLAKNIQYF.

The gene calls are TRBV25-1 and TRBJ2-5; D is possibly TRBD2 (5 bases). The CDR3 runs 15 residues. The germline CDR1 and CDR2 sequences are MGHDK and SYGVNS. Trimming pared 4 bases from V and 2 bases from J, leaving 14 bases between. Here the CDR3 reads CASSAAAGGQETQYF. CDR3 nucleotides: TGTGCCAGCAGTGCAGCGGCAGGTGGGCAAGAGACCCAGTACTTC.

The rearrangement joins TRBV5-4 to TRBJ2-5, with TRBD2 identical over 10 bases. The V and J ends lost 0 bases and 4 bases, in that order; junction bases with no gene match: 3. Germline CDR1 is SGHNT and CDR2 is YYREEE (reference sequence). The CDR3 contains 15 residues. The CDR3 reads CASSLASGSLETQYF. CDR3 in DNA: TGTGCCAGCAGCTTGGCTAGCGGGAGCTTAGAGACCCAGTACTTC.

The chain links TRBV7-2 to TRBJ2-2; tentative D call: TRBD2 (6 bases). The CDR3 extends over 15 amino acids. The germline V gene encodes CDR1 SGHTA and CDR2 FQGNSA. Deletions cut 3 bases from V and 4 bases from J, with 12 bases between. This CDR3 is CASSFSGLGTGELFF. In nucleotides, the CDR3 is TGTGCCAGCAGCTTTAGCGGTCTGGGCACCGGGGAGCTGTTTTTT.

This clone was found a few times. This rearrangement joins TRBV7-9 to TRBJ2-7; 10 bases fit TRBD1. The CDR3 length is 17 residues. The germline V gene has CDR1 SEHNR and CDR2 FQNEAQ (reference sequence). V was pared by 4 bases and J by 3 bases, with 12 bases of the junction left unmatched. The CDR3 spells CASSSSSDRGRSYEQYF. The DNA for the CDR3 is TGTGCCAGCAGCTCCTCCTCCGACAGGGGGCGAAGCTACGAGCAGTACTTC.

V usage is TRBV30 and J usage is TRBJ1-5; TRBD1 matches 10 bases. The germline V gene encodes CDR1 GTSNPN and CDR2 SVGIG (reference sequence). CDR3 length equals 13 residues. V lost 4 bases to trimming and J lost 5 bases; unmatched junction nucleotides: 2. Written as DNA, the CDR3 is TGTGCCTGGAACGGACAGGGGGATCAGCCCCAGCATTTT. Protein: CAWNGQGDQPQHF. Combining the CDR3 with reference TRBV30 and TRBJ1-5 gives the whole variable domain SQTIHQWPATLVQPVGSPLSLECTVEGTSNPNLYWYRQAAGRGLQLLFYSVGIGQISSEVPQNLSASRPQDRQFILSSKKLLLSDSGFYLCAWNGQGDQPQHFGDGTRLSIL.

The genes are TRBV7-9 and TRBJ2-1; TRBD2 matches 10 bases. The germline gives CDR1 SEHNR, CDR2 FQNEAQ (reference sequence). Trimming took 5 bases from V and 2 from J; bases not matched to a gene: 3. This CDR3 has 15 amino acids. The CDR3 nucleotides are TGTGCCAGCAGCCCTAGCGGGAGCCCCTACAATGAGCAGTTCTTC. Its protein is CASSPSGSPYNEQFF.

The chain couples TRBV6-1 to TRBJ2-5; 10 positions agree with TRBD2. Germline values: CDR1 MNHNS, CDR2 SASEGT. The CDR3 length is 14 residues. The trim removed 5 bases at V and 2 bases at J, leaving 2 bases unmatched. The CDR3 DNA reads TGTGCCAGCAGTCCTAGCGGGGGACAAGAGACCCAGTACTTC. It translates to CASSPSGGQETQYF.

As for this clone: Other DNA variants within this sample encode the same CDR3. The genes are TRBV5-6 and TRBJ1-1; D unclear. V was clipped by 4 bases and J by 1 base, with 2 bases between them. The CDR3 is 11 amino acids. Germline CDR1 is SGHDT and CDR2 is YYEEEE. The CDR3 is CASSQNTEAFF. The CDR3 coding sequence is TGTGCCAGCAGCCAGAACACTGAAGCTTTCTTT.

This clone was counted only a few times. V is TRBV29-1 and J is TRBJ1-1, with a tentative D call TRBD1 (5 bases). Trimming pared 7 bases from V and 7 bases from J, leaving 10 bases between. Germline V gene sequence: CDR1 SQVTM, CDR2 ANQGSEA. The CDR3 contains 10 residues. The CDR3 nucleotides are TGCAGCGGACAGAGAATTGAAGCTTTCTTT. This gives the protein CSGQRIEAFF.

This chain links TRBV27 with TRBJ1-1; perhaps TRBD1 as D (6 bases). V lost 5 bases and J 0 bases, leaving 16 bases between the germline ends. Germline V gives CDR1 MNHEY, CDR2 SMNVEV (reference sequence). The CDR3 contains 16 residues. In nucleotides, the CDR3 is TGTGCCAGCAGTAATGCAGGGGACCTCCTGAACACTGAAGCTTTCTTT. Translation gives CASSNAGDLLNTEAFF.

In this sample, this clone turned up once. The genes are TRBV5-1 and TRBJ2-3; weak D call: TRBD2 (5 bases). Trimming stripped 1 base from V and 4 bases from J, with 13 bases between. This CDR3 has 15 residues. Germline values: CDR1 SGHRS, CDR2 YFSETQ. CDR3 nucleotides: TGCGCCAGCAGCTTGTCTTCGGGGTCCGCAGATACGCAGTATTTT. This sequence encodes CASSLSSGSADTQYF.

This clone is a singleton in its sample. The chain joins TRBV5-5 to TRBJ2-1, with D possibly matching TRBD1 (5 bases). This CDR3 contains 14 residues. Trimming stripped 2 bases from V and 3 bases from J, with 9 bases between. The germline gives CDR1 SGHKS, CDR2 YYEKEE (reference sequence). The CDR3 reads CASSFTGNYNEQFF. The CDR3 region has the DNA TGTGCCAGCAGCTTCACAGGAAACTACAATGAGCAGTTCTTC.

This chain links TRBV6-5 with TRBJ2-1; D perhaps matches TRBD1 (5 bases). The V and J ends lost 6 bases and 3 bases respectively, with 15 bases between them. Germline assignment: CDR1 MNHEY and CDR2 SVGAGI. The CDR3 runs to 15 residues. The CDR3 sequence: CASSPELRDYNEQFF. DNA of the CDR3: TGTGCCAGCAGCCCCGAACTCAGGGACTACAATGAGCAGTTCTTC.

The rearrangement joins TRBV5-1 to TRBJ2-2, with a possible D match to TRBD2 (6 bases). The CDR3 covers 14 residues. Germline CDR1 SGHRS, CDR2 YFSETQ. V gave up 7 bases and J gave up 4 bases, with 14 bases separating them. CDR3 DNA: TGCGCCAGCGGGCTAGCGATGGGCACCGGGGAGCTGTTTTTT. As protein: CASGLAMGTGELFF.

This chain connects TRBV18 to TRBJ2-1, with TRBD2 matching over 13 bases. Losses at the gene ends were 3 bases for V and 8 bases for J; bases not matched to a gene: 4. Germline V lookup: CDR1 KGHSH, CDR2 LQKENI. This CDR3 has 15 amino acids. The CDR3 reads CASSPTSGRAHEQFF. DNA of the CDR3: TGTGCCAGCTCACCCACTAGCGGGAGGGCCCATGAGCAGTTCTTC.

This clone was seen only a few times. J is TRBJ2-7 and V is TRBV5-1; D perhaps matches TRBD2 (6 bases). With 7 bases removed from V and 0 bases from J, the gap between germline ends came to 14 bases. The CDR3 runs to 14 residues. CDR1 is SGHRS and CDR2 is YFSETQ in the germline V gene. CDR3 sequence: CASPPGTCSYEQYF. The DNA for the CDR3 is TGCGCCAGCCCCCCTGGGACTTGCTCCTACGAGCAGTACTTC. Together with reference TRBV5-1 and TRBJ2-7, the CDR3 gives the full variable domain: KAGVTQTPRYLIKTRGQQVTLSCSPISGHRSVSWYQQTPGQGLQFLFEYFSETQRNKGNFPGRFSGRQFSNSRSEMNVSTLELGDSALYLCASPPGTCSYEQYFGPGTRLTVT.

This clone was counted ten times or more. The rearrangement joins TRBV5-3 to TRBJ2-7; 9 positions match TRBD2. TRBV5-3 is an ORF, with its function uncertain. V was clipped by 0 bases and J by 0 bases; unmatched bases: 10. The CDR3 is made up of 18 amino acids. CDR3 amino acids: CARSLVRGGFLSSYEQYF. CDR3 sequence (DNA): TGTGCCAGAAGCTTGGTGCGGGGGGGCTTTCTTAGCTCCTACGAGCAGTACTTC.